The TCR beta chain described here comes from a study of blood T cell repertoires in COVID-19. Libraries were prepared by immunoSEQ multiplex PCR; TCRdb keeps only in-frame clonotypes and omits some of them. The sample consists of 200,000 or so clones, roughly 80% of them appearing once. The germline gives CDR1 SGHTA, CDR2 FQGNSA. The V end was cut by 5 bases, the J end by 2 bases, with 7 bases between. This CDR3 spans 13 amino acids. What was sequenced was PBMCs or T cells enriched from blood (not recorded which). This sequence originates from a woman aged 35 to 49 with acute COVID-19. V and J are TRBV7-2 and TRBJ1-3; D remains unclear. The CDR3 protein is CASSPSPGNTIYF. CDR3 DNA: TGTGCCAGCAGCCCCTCTCCTGGAAACACCATATATTTT.